One and the same sample provided the 7 T cell receptor beta chains below, sequenced in a study of blood T cell repertoires in COVID-19. TCRdb's table, derived via immunoSEQ multiplex PCR, lists solely in-frame clones and lacks some. The sample holds 150,000 to 200,000 clones, 81% seen once. Sequencing was carried out using peripheral blood. All receptors come from a man between 60 and 70 years old with active or convalescent COVID-19.

J is TRBJ2-3 and V is TRBV5-4; 8 nucleotides line up with TRBD2. This CDR3 spans 13 amino acids. The germline CDR1 and CDR2 sequences are SGHNT and YYREEE (reference sequence). The V and J ends lost 4 bases and 6 bases, in that order; junction bases with no gene match: 4. The CDR3 here is CASSVSGVDTQYF. CDR3 DNA sequence: TGTGCCAGCAGCGTTAGCGGGGTTGATACGCAGTATTTT.

This chain links TRBV10-3 with TRBJ2-1, with 9 positions matching TRBD1. The CDR3 has 15 residues. Trimming at V came to 6 bases and at J to 4 bases, leaving 7 bases not matched to a gene. Germline V gene lookup returns CDR1 ENHRY and CDR2 SYGVKD. CDR3 nucleotide sequence: TGTGCCATCAGACCACAGGGGGCCTCGTACAATGAGCAGTTCTTC. Translating it yields CAIRPQGASYNEQFF.

This chain connects TRBV5-8 to TRBJ1-5, with D tentatively TRBD1 (5 bases). Trimming stripped 5 bases from V and 5 bases from J, with 11 bases between. This CDR3 is built from 13 residues. In germline, CDR1 is SGHTS, CDR2 YDEGEE. In nucleotides, the CDR3 is TGTGCCAGCAGGAAGCAAGGGGATCAGCCCCAGCATTTT. This gives the protein CASRKQGDQPQHF.

The CDR3 sequence is CASSNTLFRDLGGYTF. The CDR3 DNA sequence: TGTGCCAGCAGCAATACCCTCTTCAGGGACTTGGGTGGCTACACCTTC. The chain joins TRBV3-1 (or the pseudogene TRBV3-2) to TRBJ1-2; possibly TRBD1 for D (5 bases). V dropped 5 bases and J dropped 7 bases, with 23 bases sitting between them. CDR1 LGHDT and CDR2 YNNKEL come from the germline V gene (reference sequence). This CDR3 is built from 16 residues.

The V and J genes are TRBV5-1 and TRBJ2-7, with 10 bases lining up with TRBD1. V gave up 0 bases and J gave up 10 bases; unmatched junction bases: 13. Germline CDR1 reads SGHRS; CDR2 reads YFSETQ. This CDR3 contains 16 residues. The CDR3 DNA sequence: TGCGCCAGCAGCTTGGACACCGGGACAGGGGCCTCAATTCAGTACTTC. Protein: CASSLDTGTGASIQYF.

The sample holds a few counts of this clone. The chain carries TRBV28 and TRBJ2-2; D perhaps matches TRBD2 (5 bases). The CDR3 has 14 amino acids. From germline, CDR1 is MDHEN and CDR2 SYDVKM. Trimming stripped 7 bases from V and 4 bases from J, with 13 bases between. The CDR3 DNA reads as TGTGCCAGCACCTCTAGGACTGTCACCGGGGAGCTGTTTTTT. Translating it yields CASTSRTVTGELFF.

This clone was observed a few times. The rearrangement uses TRBV14 and TRBJ2-2; perhaps TRBD2 as D (6 bases). The germline V gene encodes CDR1 SGHDN and CDR2 FVKESK. The V gene lost 6 bases and the J gene lost 3 bases, with 14 bases spanning the gap. This CDR3 is 15 amino acids long. Written as DNA, the CDR3 is TGTGCCAGCAGGGTGGGACTCCAACACACCGGGGAGCTGTTTTTT. Translating it yields CASRVGLQHTGELFF. Together with reference TRBV14 and TRBJ2-2, the CDR3 gives the full variable domain: EAGVTQFPSHSVIEKGQTVTLRCDPISGHDNLYWYRRVMGKEIKFLLHFVKESKQDESGMPNNRFLAERTGGTYSTLKVQPAELEDSGVYFCASRVGLQHTGELFFGEGSRLTVL.